This TCR beta chain was retrieved from a study of shared T cell receptors in the human thymus. Germline CDR1 and CDR2: SNHLY and FYNNEI. This CDR3 spans 14 amino acids. The J segment lost 5 bases and the V segment lost 7 bases, leaving 9 bases of the junction unmatched. Sequencing used immunoSEQ multiplex PCR; TCRdb keeps in-frame clones, though not all of them. The data show hundreds of thousands of clones, about 87% seen once. These data are also associated with another study on human thymus T cells. That report adds: A high degree of thymic repertoire overlap among unrelated individuals was reported in related research.

The source is a boy under two years old with a congenital heart defect. Material: thymocytes. This chain uses TRBV2 with TRBJ2-5; 8 nucleotides align to TRBD2. CDR3 protein: CASNRGGAGETQYF. In DNA form, the CDR3 reads TGTGCCAGCAACCGGGGGGGGGCCGGTGAGACCCAGTACTTC.